This is a list of T cell receptor beta chains from one sample in a study of control samples from healthy donors and cancer patients. Only in-frame clones appear in the TCRdb table, and some are missing; sequencing was by immunoSEQ multiplex PCR. The sample consists of about 55,000 clones, about 96% of them appearing once. Sequencing was carried out using blood. The receptors derive from a woman under 30 in good health. The CDR3 runs from the conserved cysteine through the conserved F or W. The order of the fields is D gene, V gene, J gene, clone size, CDR3 protein, CDR3 DNA. The D gene is left open where the match is weak. Not every row has a clone size; where given, it reads once, few, many or a size class.

D: TRBD1
V: TRBV15
J: TRBJ1-2
size: -
CDR3: CATSGTDRGYGYTF
DNA: TGTGCCACCAGCGGAACGGACAGGGGCTATGGCTACACCTTC

D: -
V: TRBV7-3
J: TRBJ1-2
size: -
CDR3: CASSLDGGNYGYTF
DNA: TGTGCCAGCAGCCTCGACGGTGGCAACTATGGCTACACCTTC

D: TRBD2
V: TRBV5-5
J: TRBJ2-7
size: -
CDR3: CASSLVSSGGSYEQYF
DNA: TGTGCCAGCAGCTTGGTTTCGAGCGGGGGTTCCTACGAGCAGTACTTC

D: TRBD2
V: TRBV6-2/TRBV6-3
J: TRBJ2-1
size: -
CDR3: CASSYGGEYNEQFF
DNA: TGTGCCAGCAGTTACGGGGGGGAATACAATGAGCAGTTCTTC

D: -
V: TRBV28
J: TRBJ2-7
size: -
CDR3: CASSSPGARTSYEQYF
DNA: TGTGCCAGCAGTTCTCCGGGGGCGCGTACTTCCTACGAGCAGTACTTC

D: -
V: TRBV3-1/TRBV3-2
J: TRBJ1-4
size: once
CDR3: CASSQVGANEKLFF
DNA: TGTGCCAGCAGCCAAGTTGGAGCTAATGAAAAACTGTTTTTT

D: -
V: TRBV15
J: TRBJ1-2
size: -
CDR3: CATSRGPVPNYGYTF
DNA: TGTGCCACCAGCAGAGGCCCAGTTCCTAACTATGGCTACACCTTC

D: TRBD1
V: TRBV7-6
J: TRBJ1-1
size: -
CDR3: CASSATGENTEAFF
DNA: TGTGCCAGCAGCGCGACAGGGGAGAACACTGAAGCTTTCTTT

D: -
V: TRBV29-1
J: TRBJ1-1
size: once
CDR3: CSAGRGTGEAFF
DNA: TGCAGCGCCGGGAGAGGGACTGGGGAAGCTTTCTTT

D: TRBD1
V: TRBV28
J: TRBJ1-2
size: -
CDR3: CASNSPRQRGQGEGYTF
DNA: TGTGCCAGCAATTCACCGCGCCAGCGGGGACAGGGTGAAGGCTACACCTTC

D: -
V: TRBV6-4
J: TRBJ2-2
size: -
CDR3: CASSERGADTGELFF
DNA: TGTGCCAGCAGTGAAAGGGGGGCTGACACCGGGGAGCTGTTTTTT

D: -
V: TRBV29-1
J: TRBJ1-1
size: -
CDR3: CSVGTGVTEAFF
DNA: TGCAGCGTAGGGACGGGAGTTACTGAAGCTTTCTTT

D: -
V: TRBV5-8
J: TRBJ2-3
size: -
CDR3: CASSFPLGGGLSFDTQYF
DNA: TGTGCCAGCAGCTTTCCTCTGGGGGGGGGCCTTTCGTTCGATACGCAGTATTTT

D: TRBD1
V: TRBV6-5
J: TRBJ1-2
size: -
CDR3: CASSYSRGPDGYTF
DNA: TGTGCCAGCAGTTACTCAAGGGGGCCGGATGGCTACACCTTC

D: -
V: TRBV18
J: TRBJ1-3
size: -
CDR3: CASSPGTASSGNTIYF
DNA: TGTGCCAGCTCACCAGGGACCGCGAGCTCTGGAAACACCATATATTTT

D: TRBD1
V: TRBV7-3
J: TRBJ2-2
size: -
CDR3: CASSSTGGSGELFF
DNA: TGTGCCAGCAGCTCCACAGGGGGCAGCGGGGAGCTGTTTTTT

D: TRBD2
V: TRBV5-1
J: TRBJ2-7
size: -
CDR3: CASSPMGGNEQYF
DNA: TGCGCCAGCAGCCCGATGGGGGGGAACGAGCAGTACTTC

D: -
V: TRBV19
J: TRBJ1-2
size: -
CDR3: CASSPQGSDYYGYTF
DNA: TGTGCCAGTAGTCCCCAGGGGTCCGACTACTATGGCTACACCTTC

D: TRBD2
V: TRBV5-1
J: TRBJ2-3
size: -
CDR3: CASSRGLAGGQDTQYF
DNA: TGCGCCAGCAGTCGCGGACTAGCGGGGGGGCAAGATACGCAGTATTTT

D: -
V: TRBV29-1
J: TRBJ1-2
size: -
CDR3: CSVEGGYTF
DNA: TGCAGCGTTGAAGGGGGCTACACCTTC

D: TRBD1
V: TRBV10-2
J: TRBJ1-1
size: -
CDR3: CASNPTGTNTEAFF
DNA: TGCGCCAGCAATCCGACAGGGACGAACACTGAAGCTTTCTTT

D: -
V: TRBV2
J: TRBJ1-1
size: -
CDR3: CASSNYRDAEAFF
DNA: TGTGCCAGCAGTAACTACAGGGACGCTGAAGCTTTCTTT

D: -
V: TRBV5-4
J: TRBJ1-2
size: -
CDR3: CASSLRGTGYGYTF
DNA: TGTGCCAGCAGCCTGCGGGGGACGGGATATGGCTACACCTTC

D: -
V: TRBV15
J: TRBJ1-6
size: -
CDR3: CATSRDFANSPLHF
DNA: TGTGCCACCAGCAGAGATTTTGCGAATTCACCCCTCCACTTT

D: -
V: TRBV19
J: TRBJ1-2
size: once
CDR3: CASSNPGTVPTRRGYTF
DNA: TGTGCCAGTAGTAACCCAGGGACCGTCCCAACCCGGCGGGGCTACACCTTC

D: -
V: TRBV19
J: TRBJ1-2
size: -
CDR3: CATSARSYGYTF
DNA: TGTGCCACCTCCGCGCGGAGCTATGGCTACACCTTC

D: TRBD1
V: TRBV9
J: TRBJ2-2
size: -
CDR3: CASSEGQGGWGGELFF
DNA: TGTGCCAGCAGCGAGGGACAAGGGGGCTGGGGCGGGGAGCTGTTTTTT

D: -
V: TRBV6-8
J: TRBJ2-3
size: -
CDR3: CASSFGASIADTQYF
DNA: TGTGCCAGCAGTTTTGGAGCCTCTATAGCAGATACGCAGTATTTT

D: -
V: TRBV11-2
J: TRBJ1-1
size: -
CDR3: CASSAYRGWDTEAFF
DNA: TGTGCCAGCAGCGCTTACCGGGGCTGGGACACTGAAGCTTTCTTT

D: -
V: TRBV2
J: TRBJ1-2
size: once
CDR3: CASSEWSGGWYGYTF
DNA: TGTGCCAGCAGTGAATGGTCGGGGGGCTGGTATGGCTACACCTTC

D: TRBD1
V: TRBV7-8
J: TRBJ1-2
size: -
CDR3: CASRRQGANYGYTF
DNA: TGTGCCAGCAGACGACAGGGCGCTAACTATGGCTACACCTTC

D: TRBD2
V: TRBV9
J: TRBJ2-5
size: once
CDR3: CASSVGAGGLTETQYF
DNA: TGTGCCAGCAGCGTAGGAGCGGGGGGCTTAACCGAGACCCAGTACTTC

D: -
V: TRBV7-2
J: TRBJ2-2
size: -
CDR3: CASSSTGSGELFF
DNA: TGTGCCAGCAGCTCCACTGGGAGCGGGGAGCTGTTTTTT

D: -
V: TRBV28
J: TRBJ1-2
size: once
CDR3: CASSALTGGAPGYTF
DNA: TGTGCCAGCAGTGCCCTGACAGGAGGCGCTCCTGGCTACACCTTC

D: TRBD2
V: TRBV18
J: TRBJ2-5
size: few
CDR3: CASSPGLAGEETQYF
DNA: TGTGCCAGCTCACCGGGACTAGCGGGGGAAGAGACCCAGTACTTC

D: TRBD1
V: TRBV18
J: TRBJ1-1
size: -
CDR3: CASSPWDRDPNTEAFF
DNA: TGTGCCAGCTCACCGTGGGACAGGGACCCGAACACTGAAGCTTTCTTT

D: -
V: TRBV6-4
J: TRBJ2-2
size: -
CDR3: CASSVQGNTGELFF
DNA: TGTGCCAGCAGTGTTCAGGGGAACACCGGGGAGCTGTTTTTT

D: TRBD1
V: TRBV6-6
J: TRBJ1-5
size: -
CDR3: CASSQASQGAQPQHF
DNA: TGTGCCAGCAGTCAAGCATCACAGGGGGCACAGCCCCAGCATTTT

D: -
V: TRBV28
J: TRBJ1-1
size: -
CDR3: CASSPGHTEAFF
DNA: TGTGCCAGCAGTCCGGGACACACTGAAGCTTTCTTT

D: -
V: TRBV11-2
J: TRBJ2-1
size: -
CDR3: CASSLDPGLSSYNEQFF
DNA: TGTGCCAGCAGCTTAGATCCCGGACTGAGCTCCTACAATGAGCAGTTCTTC

D: -
V: TRBV11-2
J: TRBJ1-2
size: -
CDR3: CASSLVRGVFDYGYTF
DNA: TGTGCCAGCAGCTTAGTAAGGGGTGTATTCGACTATGGCTACACCTTC

D: -
V: TRBV3-1/TRBV3-2
J: TRBJ1-2
size: -
CDR3: CASSQETPYGYTF
DNA: TGTGCCAGCAGCCAAGAAACACCCTATGGCTACACCTTC

D: TRBD1
V: TRBV10-3
J: TRBJ1-1
size: -
CDR3: CAIRGQGGTEAFF
DNA: TGTGCCATCAGAGGACAGGGAGGAACTGAAGCTTTCTTT

D: -
V: TRBV10-3
J: TRBJ1-1
size: -
CDR3: CAINGGANTEAFF
DNA: TGTGCCATCAACGGAGGAGCGAACACTGAAGCTTTCTTT

D: -
V: TRBV30
J: TRBJ1-2
size: -
CDR3: CAWKTPGAEVGTLGYTF
DNA: TGTGCCTGGAAAACACCGGGGGCGGAGGTGGGCACTCTAGGCTACACCTTC

D: -
V: TRBV28
J: TRBJ1-2
size: -
CDR3: CASRTLGGIVYGYTF
DNA: TGTGCCAGCAGGACCTTAGGGGGGATTGTCTATGGCTACACCTTC

D: -
V: TRBV7-6
J: TRBJ2-1
size: -
CDR3: CASSSPPGLGNEQFF
DNA: TGTGCCAGCAGCTCCCCACCGGGACTGGGGAATGAGCAGTTCTTC

D: -
V: TRBV19
J: TRBJ1-1
size: once
CDR3: CASSFSTSEAFF
DNA: TGTGCCAGTAGTTTTTCAACCAGTGAAGCTTTCTTT

D: -
V: TRBV2
J: TRBJ2-5
size: -
CDR3: CASQGGSGHQETQYF
DNA: TGTGCCAGCCAGGGGGGTAGCGGACACCAAGAGACCCAGTACTTC

D: TRBD1
V: TRBV5-3
J: TRBJ1-2
size: once
CDR3: CARSRRDREIGYTF
DNA: TGTGCCAGAAGTCGCCGGGACAGGGAGATCGGCTACACCTTC

D: -
V: TRBV4-1
J: TRBJ1-5
size: once
CDR3: CASSQGSLNSNQPQHF
DNA: TGCGCCAGCAGCCAGGGGAGCCTAAATAGCAATCAGCCCCAGCATTTT

D: TRBD1
V: TRBV6-1
J: TRBJ1-6
size: -
CDR3: CASSEVAGGQNSPLHF
DNA: TGTGCCAGCAGTGAAGTGGCAGGGGGCCAGAATTCACCCCTCCACTTT

D: -
V: TRBV6-5
J: TRBJ1-2
size: -
CDR3: CASTPNRVGGYTF
DNA: TGTGCCAGCACCCCCAACAGGGTCGGTGGCTACACCTTC

D: -
V: TRBV11-2
J: TRBJ1-2
size: -
CDR3: CASSFDGAYGYTF
DNA: TGTGCCAGCAGTTTTGACGGAGCCTATGGCTACACCTTC

D: TRBD1
V: TRBV24-1
J: TRBJ2-1
size: -
CDR3: CAHPGTGPCNEQFF
DNA: TGTGCCCATCCCGGGACAGGGCCTTGCAATGAGCAGTTCTTC

D: -
V: TRBV18
J: TRBJ2-1
size: -
CDR3: CASSPRGTAYNEQFF
DNA: TGTGCCAGCTCACCGCGGGGGACAGCTTACAATGAGCAGTTCTTC

D: -
V: TRBV11-2
J: TRBJ2-7
size: -
CDR3: CASSEQMSIYEQYF
DNA: TGTGCCAGCAGCGAACAGATGTCGATCTACGAGCAGTACTTC